Listed below are T cell receptor beta chains from one sample, sequenced in a study of blood T cell repertoires in COVID-19. Data came from immunoSEQ multiplex PCR; TCRdb stores just in-frame clones and leaves some out. The sample shows about 40,000 clones, 70% to 90% of them seen only once. Sample: peripheral blood. These receptors came from a human donor in a cohort sampled during active COVID-19. Both conserved end residues are part of each CDR3. D genes are given only for firm matches. Clone size, where shown, is once, few, many, or a class for clones that have expanded.

d_gene,abundance,j_gene,v_gene,CDR3nt,CDR3aa
NA,NA,TRBJ1-6,TRBV6-5,TGTGCCAGCAGTTACTCGGGGGGGAATAATTCACCCCTCCACTTT,CASSYSGGNNSPLHF
TRBD1,NA,TRBJ2-2,TRBV11-2,TGTGCCAGCAGCCTACGGACAGGGACCCCCGGGGAGCTGTTTTTT,CASSLRTGTPGELFF
NA,NA,TRBJ2-7,TRBV3-1/TRBV3-2,TGTGCCAGCAGCTCTGGGGCCGGTCACTACGAGCAGTACTTC,CASSSGAGHYEQYF
NA,few,TRBJ1-5,TRBV6-5,TGTGCCAGCGGAGGCCCGGATCAGCCCCAGCATTTT,CASGGPDQPQHF
NA,NA,TRBJ1-2,TRBV6-5,TGTGCCAGCACTCAGGGGCCCGGCTACACCTTC,CASTQGPGYTF
TRBD1,NA,TRBJ2-3,TRBV2,TGTGCCAGCACCGACAGGGGGCGCGGGAGCACAGATACGCAGTATTTT,CASTDRGRGSTDTQYF
NA,NA,TRBJ2-7,TRBV4-2,TGTGCCAGCAGCCAAAATGGGAGGCCGCCCTACGAGCAGTACTTC,CASSQNGRPPYEQYF
TRBD1,NA,TRBJ1-5,TRBV19,TGTGCCAGTACTTGGACAGGGGGCTCAGATCAGCCCCAGCATTTT,CASTWTGGSDQPQHF
TRBD1,NA,TRBJ2-7,TRBV6-5,TGTGCCAGCAGTTCGTACTCTTCAGGGGGTCCCTACGAGCAGTACTTC,CASSSYSSGGPYEQYF
NA,NA,TRBJ2-2,TRBV19,TGTGCCAGTAGTATAGTGGCAGGGGAAGAATACACCGGGGAGCTGTTTTTT,CASSIVAGEEYTGELFF
NA,NA,TRBJ2-7,TRBV24-1,TGTGCCACCAGTGATTTGCCCGGTACCCGGGACACCACCTACGAGCAGTACTTC,CATSDLPGTRDTTYEQYF
NA,NA,TRBJ2-2,TRBV28,TGTGCCAGCAGTACCCAGGGGACACCGAACACCGGGGAGCTGTTTTTT,CASSTQGTPNTGELFF
NA,NA,TRBJ1-1,TRBV6-5,TGTGCCAGCAGTTCCCCGGGGGGCCTCGGCGGGTTTGCTTTCTTT,CASSSPGGLGGFAFF
TRBD1,once,TRBJ1-4,TRBV2,TGTGCCAGCAGTTGGGGACGGACAGGGGTCAATGAAAAACTGTTTTTT,CASSWGRTGVNEKLFF
NA,NA,TRBJ1-1,TRBV21-1,TGTGCCAGCACCCCAGGGAATCTTGAAGCTTTCTTT,CASTPGNLEAFF
TRBD2,NA,TRBJ2-1,TRBV7-3,TGTGCCAGCAGCTTAGCCACTAGCGGGGGGAAGTTTGAGCAGTTCTTC,CASSLATSGGKFEQFF
TRBD1,NA,TRBJ2-3,TRBV29-1,TGCAGCGTTGGAAGGACAGGGGAGTATACGCAGTATTTT,CSVGRTGEYTQYF
NA,NA,TRBJ2-7,TRBV27,TGTGCCAGCAGCCCCCAAGGGGCCGAGCAGTACTTC,CASSPQGAEQYF
NA,NA,TRBJ1-6,TRBV6-5,TGTGCCAGCAGACCGAGGGAGAATTCAATTTCACCCCTCCACTTT,CASRPRENSISPLHF
NA,NA,TRBJ1-1,TRBV3-1/TRBV3-2,TGTGCCAGCAGCCCTAGGGGGAGGAACACTGAAGCTTTCTTT,CASSPRGRNTEAFF
TRBD1,few,TRBJ2-5,TRBV6-1,TGTGCCAGCAGTGAAGCCAGGGGGATGGGGGTAGGAACCCAGTACTTC,CASSEARGMGVGTQYF
NA,once,TRBJ1-2,TRBV6-6,TGTGCCAGTGGGAACCGGGGGGGCTTAGGCTACACCTTC,CASGNRGGLGYTF
NA,NA,TRBJ1-6,TRBV30,TGTGCCTGGAATCCCAACAGCAATTCACCCCTCCACTTT,CAWNPNSNSPLHF
TRBD2,NA,TRBJ2-2,TRBV4-1,TGCGCCAGCAGCCGATCTAGCGGGGGCAGGAACACCGGGGAGCTGTTTTTT,CASSRSSGGRNTGELFF
TRBD1,once,TRBJ2-3,TRBV9,TGTGCCAGCAGCGTAAGAGAGGGGACAGCTAGCACAGATACGCAGTATTTT,CASSVREGTASTDTQYF